These 11 T cell receptor beta chains came from one sample sequenced in a study of OX40 agonist ivuxolimab in advanced cancers. Library preparation used the immunoSEQ multiplex PCR assay. The table comes from immuneACCESS by way of TCRdb, which keeps in-frame sequences with V and J called. Part of the clones is missing from these tables; in studies checked, under half for an unresolved V gene and the rest for unknown reasons. The sample includes more than 55,000 clones, with roughly 86% observed a single time. The biggest ten clones account for roughly 5.1% of the sample. The starting material was CD4+ or CD8+ T cells sorted from blood, obtained in a trial of the OX40 agonist ivuxolimab. The receptors originated from an adult with an advanced solid tumor such as melanoma, head and neck, liver or kidney cancer.

The V gene is TRBV29-1, the J gene TRBJ2-2; D is unclear. This CDR3 has 13 amino acids. Trimming removed 5 bases from V and 1 base from J, with 8 bases in between. Germline CDR1 SQVTM, CDR2 ANQGSEA. As DNA, the CDR3 is TGCAGCGTTTCAACCGGGAACACCGGGGAGCTGTTTTTT. Translation: CSVSTGNTGELFF.

The chain uses TRBV7-9 and TRBJ1-1; the D gene is possibly TRBD1 (5 bases). The CDR3 has 13 residues. CDR1 is SEHNR, CDR2 FQNEAQ, per germline (reference sequence). The V end was cut by 5 bases, the J end by 1 base, with 8 bases between. CDR3 amino acids: CASSLTGNTEAFF. The DNA for the CDR3 is TGTGCCAGCAGCCTAACAGGGAACACTGAAGCTTTCTTT.

As regards this clone: A read error may account for a junction end that differs from germline. The V gene is TRBV28, the J gene TRBJ1-1; D unresolved. CDR1 is MDHEN, CDR2 SYDVKM, per germline. There are 15 residues in the CDR3. The CDR3 nucleotides are TGTGCCAGCAGTTTAAACCTCTTAGTGAAAACTGAAGCTTTCTTT. This codes for CASSLNLLVKTEAFF.

The DNA for the CDR3 is TGTGCCAGCAGTCCCCCCACCGGGAAGGCTGAGCAGTTCTTC. The encoded protein is CASSPPTGKAEQFF. This rearrangement joins TRBV6-6 to TRBJ2-1, with D maybe TRBD2 (5 bases). V was cut by 5 bases and J by 9 bases, with 17 bases left in between. The CDR3 loop spans 14 amino acids. Germline assignment: CDR1 MNHNY and CDR2 SVGAGI (reference sequence).

CDR3 nucleotide sequence: TGTGCCAGCAGCCCTATCACCGGGGAGCTGTTTTTT. Translated: CASSPITGELFF. The rearrangement uses TRBV11-3 and TRBJ2-2, with D hard to call. The CDR3 runs 12 residues. Germline values: CDR1 SGHNT, CDR2 YENEEA. V was clipped by 5 bases and J by 4 bases, with 5 bases between them.

The chain is built from TRBV5-1 and TRBJ2-3; perhaps TRBD1 as D (6 bases). Germline lookup yields CDR1 SGHRS and CDR2 YFSETQ. Trimming cost V 0 bases and J 2 bases, with 22 bases left between them. The CDR3 is 19 residues long. CDR3 nucleotides: TGCGCCAGCAGCTTGGCAGGGGATACTGGCAGCAGAGTCACAGATACGCAGTATTTT. Residues: CASSLAGDTGSRVTDTQYF.

The rearrangement links TRBV15 to TRBJ2-3, with D possibly being TRBD2 (5 bases). The V end lost 1 base, the J end lost 1 base, and 15 bases lay between the germline ends. Germline V gene sequence: CDR1 LNHNV, CDR2 YYDKDF (reference sequence). The CDR3 length is 17 residues. The CDR3 region is CATSRGDGEYRTDTQYF. CDR3 sequence (DNA): TGTGCCACCAGCAGAGGTGACGGGGAGTATCGCACAGATACGCAGTATTTT.

V is TRBV10-3 and J is TRBJ1-6; 10 nucleotides align to TRBD1. In germline, CDR1 is ENHRY, CDR2 SYGVKD. The length of the CDR3 is 14 residues. Germline trimming cut 6 bases from V and 5 bases from J; bases unmatched to any gene: 1. The CDR3 nucleotides read TGTGCCATCAGCGGACAGGGGGATAATTCACCCCTCCACTTT. Protein sequence: CAISGQGDNSPLHF.

The chain combines TRBV7-3 with TRBJ2-1, with no clear D. The CDR3 length is 16 residues. The V gene's germline CDR1 is SGHTA and CDR2 FQGTGA. V was clipped by 3 bases and J by 9 bases, with 21 bases between them. CDR3 DNA: TGTGCCAGCAGCTTGAATAGGGCGGACCGAGGTACTGAGCAGTTCTTC. It codes for CASSLNRADRGTEQFF.

The gene calls are TRBV6-5 and TRBJ1-1; 8 bases are shared with TRBD1. Germline V gives CDR1 MNHEY, CDR2 SVGAGI. There are 14 residues in the CDR3. Trimming took 5 bases from V and 2 from J; bases not matched to a gene: 4. The CDR3 here is CASSRQGHNTEAFF. In nucleotides, the CDR3 is TGTGCCAGCAGTCGACAGGGGCATAACACTGAAGCTTTCTTT.

The genes are TRBV7-9 and TRBJ1-4; D is unclear. The length of the CDR3 is 12 residues. V was shortened by 5 bases and J by 7 bases, with 8 bases between the two germline ends. Germline CDR1 reads SEHNR; CDR2 reads FQNEAQ (reference sequence). CDR3 loop: CASSPASEKLFF. For the CDR3, the DNA is TGTGCCAGCAGCCCCGCCTCTGAAAAACTGTTTTTT.